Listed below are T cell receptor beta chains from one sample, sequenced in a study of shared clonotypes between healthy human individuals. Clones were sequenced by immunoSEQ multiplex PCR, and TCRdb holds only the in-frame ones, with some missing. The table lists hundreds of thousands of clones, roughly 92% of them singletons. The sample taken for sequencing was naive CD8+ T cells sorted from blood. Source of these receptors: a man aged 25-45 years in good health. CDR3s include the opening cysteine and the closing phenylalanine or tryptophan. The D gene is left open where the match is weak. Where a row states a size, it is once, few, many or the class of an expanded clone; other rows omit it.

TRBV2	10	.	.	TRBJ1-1	TGTGCCAGCAGTGCTAATGAAGCTTTCTTT	CASSANEAFF
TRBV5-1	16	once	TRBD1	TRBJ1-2	TGCGCCAGCAGCCCGGACAGGGAGAAAGCTAACTATGGCTACACCTTC	CASSPDREKANYGYTF
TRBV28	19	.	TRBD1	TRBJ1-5	TGTGCCAGCAGTTTTATACCCTCAGACCGGGACAGGATCAATCAGCCCCAGCATTTT	CASSFIPSDRDRINQPQHF
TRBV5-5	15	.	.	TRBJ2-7	TGTGCCAGCAGGGACAGTTCTCTCATCGTCTACGAGCAGTACTTC	CASRDSSLIVYEQYF
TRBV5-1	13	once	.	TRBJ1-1	TGCGCCAGCAGCCCTGGATCGGGCGGTGAAGCTTTCTTT	CASSPGSGGEAFF
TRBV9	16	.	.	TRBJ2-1	TGTGCCAGCAGCGTAGATATAGCGACCTCCTACAATGAGCAGTTCTTC	CASSVDIATSYNEQFF
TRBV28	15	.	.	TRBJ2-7	TGTGCCACCTGCGGGACCGGGGAGATCCCCTACGAGCAGTACTTC	CATCGTGEIPYEQYF
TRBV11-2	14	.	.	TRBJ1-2	TGTGCCAGCAGCCCTTCGAGGAGGAACTATGGCTACACCTTC	CASSPSRRNYGYTF
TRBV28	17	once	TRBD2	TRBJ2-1	TGTGCCAGCACGAAGGACCTAACTAGCGAAGGATACAATGAGCAGTTCTTC	CASTKDLTSEGYNEQFF
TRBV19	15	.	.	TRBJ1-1	TGTGCCAGTAGTATACCTACGACAGCCAACACTGAAGCTTTCTTT	CASSIPTTANTEAFF
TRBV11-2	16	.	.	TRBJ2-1	TGTGCCAGCAGCTTAGGACCGGGACCCGCATACAATGAGCAGTTCTTC	CASSLGPGPAYNEQFF
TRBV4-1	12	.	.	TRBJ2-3	TGCGCCAGCAGCCCGCGGGGAGATACGCAGTATTTT	CASSPRGDTQYF
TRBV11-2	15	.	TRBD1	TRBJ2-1	TGTGCCAGCAGCTCCGGGACAGGGAACGACAATGAGCAGTTCTTC	CASSSGTGNDNEQFF
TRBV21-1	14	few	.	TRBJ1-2	TGTGCCATTACAGGGGAAGGGCCTAGGTATGGCTACACCTTC	CAITGEGPRYGYTF
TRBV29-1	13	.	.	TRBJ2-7	TGCAGCGTTGAGAAAGGGAACTCCTACGAGCAGTACTTC	CSVEKGNSYEQYF